This T cell receptor beta chain emerged from a study of tumor and adjacent non-tumor tissue in lung cancer. Study context: Samples averaged roughly 4.3 million productive TCRbeta reads each. Whole-study findings and limits: Tumor tissue had significantly higher TCR diversity than normal lung.

Three rounds of nested PCR, following a modified ARM-PCR protocol, produced the TCRbeta library. TCRdb redid the calling of the multiplex PCR reads with MiXCR, one entry per CDR3 protein. Of almost 75,000 distinct CDR3 sequences listed, under 70% are singletons. This sample's RNA came from whole unsorted tissue. More than 3 cm separated this lung sample from the edge of the tumor. CDR1 is SGHAT and CDR2 is FQNNGV in the germline V gene. The CDR3 is 14 amino acids. On this clonotype: Its antigen remains unknown. One end of the junction fails to match germline, which may point to a read error.

Material for sequencing was distant non-tumor lung tissue. V gene TRBV11-2 combines with J gene TRBJ2-1, with D unresolved. The receptor's source is a woman between 50 and 59 years old with non-small cell lung cancer. The CDR3 loop reads CASSFLVQYNEQFF. The CDR3 DNA reads as TGTGCCAGCAGCTTCCTAGTGCAATACAATGAGCAATTCTTC.